The T cell receptor beta chain under discussion was sequenced for a study of tumor-infiltrating lymphocytes in oesophageal squamous cell carcinoma. MiXCR, applied by TCRdb to the PCR reads, yields one record per CDR3 protein. The sample lists roughly 17,000 distinct CDR3 sequences, roughly half seen once, with 23% in the top ten. The V end was cut by 6 bases, the J end by 2 bases, with 14 bases between. This CDR3 has 15 amino acids. Material for sequencing was esophageal tumor tissue. J is TRBJ2-1 and V is TRBV12-3 or TRBV12-4, with D unresolved. This receptor was obtained from a male donor with esophageal squamous cell carcinoma. CDR3 loop: CASSPAWSAYNEQFF. In nucleotides, the CDR3 is TGTGCCAGCAGCCCCGCGTGGTCCGCCTACAATGAGCAGTTCTTC.